A single sample is the source of the 6 T cell receptor beta chains below, sequenced in a study of T cells in Graves' hyperthyroidism and ophthalmopathy. Amplified TCR beta CDR3 regions came from RNA transcripts. HTBI primers were employed in a first-round RT-PCR of the TCR CDR3. Each CDR3 protein is one row after TCRdb ran MiXCR on the multiplex PCR reads. The sample includes a few hundred thousand distinct CDR3 sequences, more than 15% of them seen just once. Sequencing was done on a sample of blood. Source of these receptors: a woman in her 30s with Graves' hyperthyroidism.

This clonotype was found a few times. J is TRBJ1-1 and V is TRBV5-5; 7 nucleotides match TRBD1. With 2 bases clipped from V and 1 base from J, the junction kept 2 bases outside the gene matches. CDR1 is SGHKS, CDR2 YYEKEE, per germline (reference sequence). The CDR3 loop spans 14 amino acids. This chain's CDR3 is CASSFWTGNTEAFF. As DNA, the CDR3 is TGTGCCAGCAGCTTTTGGACAGGGAACACTGAAGCTTTCTTT.

This clonotype was detected ten times or more. V gene TRBV10-3 combines with J gene TRBJ2-7; 7 bases are shared with TRBD1. The V gene's germline CDR1 is ENHRY and CDR2 SYGVKD. J gave up 1 base and V 9 bases, and 12 bases lay outside the gene matches. The length of the CDR3 is 15 residues. The CDR3 DNA sequence: TGTGCCATACAGGATGGGGACAGAGTGTCCTACGAGCAGTACTTC. It yields the protein CAIQDGDRVSYEQYF.

This clonotype showed up just a few times. This chain uses TRBV6-6 with TRBJ2-5; D call uncertain. The CDR3 is made up of 16 amino acids. Per germline, CDR1 MNHNY and CDR2 SVGAGI (reference sequence). V lost 0 bases and J 4 bases, leaving 15 bases between the germline ends. The CDR3 DNA reads TGTGCCAGCAGTTACTCCAACCGTGGGTGGGGAGAGACCCAGTACTTC. Translated, it gives CASSYSNRGWGETQYF.

The gene calls are TRBV27 and TRBJ2-1, with 14 bases lining up with TRBD2. Germline CDR1 reads MNHEY; CDR2 reads SMNVEV (reference sequence). V shed 5 bases, J shed 9 bases, and the junction held 6 bases outside the gene matches. The CDR3 consists of 15 residues. The CDR3 here is CASSPGTSGSREQFF. The DNA for the CDR3 is TGTGCCAGCAGTCCGGGGACTAGCGGGAGTCGTGAGCAGTTCTTC.

This clonotype was seen many times. The J gene is TRBJ1-1, the V gene TRBV6-1; D remains unclear. The CDR3 sequence is 13 residues long. V dropped 1 base and J dropped 3 bases, with 6 bases sitting between them. Germline V gives CDR1 MNHNS, CDR2 SASEGT. The CDR3 loop is CASSEERYTEAFF. CDR3 sequence (DNA): TGTGCCAGCAGTGAAGAACGGTACACTGAAGCTTTCTTT.

This rearrangement joins TRBV7-6 to TRBJ1-3; D is unresolved. Deletions cut 5 bases from V and 1 base from J, with 15 bases between. The CDR3 is 16 residues long. Germline loops: CDR1 SGHVS, CDR2 FNYEAQ. CDR3 loop: CASSPNVPGSGNTIYF. Written as DNA, the CDR3 is TGTGCCAGCAGCCCGAACGTTCCAGGTTCTGGAAACACCATATATTTT.